Listed below are T cell receptor beta chains from one sample, sequenced in a study of T cells after somatic rescue of genetic block. Some clones are missing from TCRdb's copy, which holds only in-frame ones; the method was immunoSEQ multiplex PCR. Found here are 55,000 to 75,000 clones, about nine tenths of them singletons; the top ten hold over 2.5%. Sequenced sample: peripheral blood mononuclear cells (PBMCs). The receptors stem from a man aged 35 to 55. Each CDR3 is given with its conserved first and last residue. D genes are given only for firm matches. Size tells how often a clone was seen (once, few, many) or the class of an expanded clone, and some rows leave it out.

TRBV28	TRBJ2-7	TRBD1	few	TGTGCCAGCAGCCACACCCCGGGACAGGGGTACGAGCAGTACTTC	CASSHTPGQGYEQYF
TRBV7-8	TRBJ2-1	TRBD2	.	TGTGCCAGCAGCTTCGCCTTTACTAGCGGGGGGGCCAAGAATGAGCAGTTCTTC	CASSFAFTSGGAKNEQFF
TRBV6-5	TRBJ2-2	.	.	TGTGCCAGCAGGCAGGGCAAAAGCGAGCTGTTTTTT	CASRQGKSELFF
TRBV19	TRBJ1-1	TRBD1	.	TGTGCCAGTAGTCCGGGACAGGGACCTTCTGAAGCTTTCTTT	CASSPGQGPSEAFF
TRBV28	TRBJ2-3	.	.	TGTGCCAGCAGCCAATCCACAGATACGCAGTATTTT	CASSQSTDTQYF
TRBV2	TRBJ1-5	TRBD1	.	TGTGCCAGCAGTCTTCGACAGGGTCGAAACCAGCCCCAGCATTTT	CASSLRQGRNQPQHF
TRBV19	TRBJ2-7	TRBD2	.	TGTGCCAGTAGTATAGGGACTAGGACAACCTACGAGCAGTACTTC	CASSIGTRTTYEQYF
TRBV11-2	TRBJ2-3	.	once	TGTGCCAGCAGCGTAGTGGATACGCAGTATTTT	CASSVVDTQYF
TRBV12-2	TRBJ2-2	.	.	TGTGCAAGTCGCTCCGGGACTAGCGGGAGGGCTAACACCGGGGAGCTGTTTTTT	CASRSGTSGRANTGELFF
TRBV27	TRBJ2-1	.	.	TGTGCCAGCAGTGACATGAGCTCCTACAATGAGCAGTTCTTC	CASSDMSSYNEQFF
TRBV5-6	TRBJ2-1	TRBD2	.	TGTGCCAGCAGCTTGGTGCCTAGCGGGATCGGTAATGAGCAGTTCTTC	CASSLVPSGIGNEQFF
TRBV6-5	TRBJ1-5	.	few	TGTGCCAGCAGTTACTCGGGGTTGCAGCCCCAGCATTTT	CASSYSGLQPQHF
TRBV10-3	TRBJ2-1	.	.	TGTGCCATCAGTGTTGGACGCCAAGGTGCGGAGCAGTTCTTC	CAISVGRQGAEQFF
TRBV18	TRBJ1-3	TRBD1	.	TGTGCCAGCTCCAGGGGGATCGGAAACACCATATATTTT	CASSRGIGNTIYF
TRBV10-1	TRBJ2-3	TRBD1	once	TGCGCCAGCAGTGGAGGGGGACAGTCTACAGATACGCAGTATTTT	CASSGGGQSTDTQYF
TRBV15	TRBJ1-5	.	.	TGTGCCACCAGCAGAGACAAAGGTGGTCGGGCTCAGCCCCAGCATTTT	CATSRDKGGRAQPQHF
TRBV25-1	TRBJ2-3	.	.	TGTGCCAGCAGTGAATGGAGCTCCCCGGTCGGTACGCAGTATTTT	CASSEWSSPVGTQYF
TRBV7-2	TRBJ1-1	TRBD1	few	TGTGCCAGCAGCCCTCAGGGGGCAGGGAGGACTGAAGCTTTCTTT	CASSPQGAGRTEAFF
TRBV15	TRBJ2-7	TRBD2	.	TGTGCCACCAGCAGAGGACTAGCGGCTTACGAGCAGTACTTC	CATSRGLAAYEQYF
TRBV11-2	TRBJ2-7	.	.	TGTGCCAGCAGCTCTTCAACAGGTTCGGACGAGCAGTACTTC	CASSSSTGSDEQYF
TRBV18	TRBJ2-2	TRBD2	.	TGTGCCAGCTCACCACGCGCTAGCGGTAACACCGGGGAGCTGTTTTTT	CASSPRASGNTGELFF
TRBV7-9	TRBJ2-1	TRBD1	.	TGTGCCAGCAGCACCTCTTGGGACAGGGATTCCAATGAGCAGTTCTTC	CASSTSWDRDSNEQFF
TRBV6-4	TRBJ1-5	.	few	TGTGCCAGCAGTGCCAGGAGGGGCAATCAGCCCCAGCATTTT	CASSARRGNQPQHF
TRBV6-6	TRBJ2-1	.	.	TGTGCCACCGAACATGTCAACTATCGCAATGAGCAGTTCTTC	CATEHVNYRNEQFF
TRBV11-2	TRBJ2-7	.	.	TGTGCCAGCAGCTCAAGTTCCGGGAACTCCTACGAGCAGTACTTC	CASSSSSGNSYEQYF
TRBV7-9	TRBJ1-6	.	.	TGTGCCAGCAGCTTAATGGGACGGAGTTCACCCCTCCACTTT	CASSLMGRSSPLHF